This TCR beta chain was identified in a study of blood T cells in healthy people across ages (dated by TCRdb to 2014 to 2015). General notes on the study: In model experiments, template switching captured roughly one uniquely barcoded TCR beta cDNA molecule for every two T cells. Using deep sequencing normalized with unique cDNA molecular identifiers, the study measured how TCR beta repertoire diversity changes with age. Donors of different ages were randomly distributed across sequencing lanes to avoid experimental bias. For two donors (one aged 18 to 30 and one aged 80 or older), the study analyzed two additional independent replicas of 1 million unique cDNA reads from the same blood draw. The donors were divided into four age groups: young (average around 15 years), middle-aged (under 40), aged (approximately 62) and long-lived (about 90). Study-wide findings and limitations: Donor CMV infection status was unknown, potentially confounding age-related changes in expanded clonotypes. There was a strong correlation between observed TCR beta diversity and the percentage of naive T cells measured by flow cytometry. Compared with the aged group, the long-lived group had more naive CD4+ T cells, fewer expanded clones and increased TCR diversity, a pattern suggesting age selection. Since profiling was done on bulk unsorted PBMCs, naive and antigen-experienced compartments could not be conclusively compared. Observed TCR beta diversity per million T cells fell roughly linearly with age, and a significant reduction was already apparent by age about 38. Estimates of total diversity based on one million sequenced T cells were regarded as lower bounds and as underestimates.

The library was produced with 5' RACE. A second about 6 to 11 cycle PCR used a sample-barcoded 5' primer and a J-beta primer mix. Each TCR beta cDNA molecule received a unique molecular identifier from a template-switch 5' adaptor carrying 12 random nucleotides. Each sample yielded at least 3 million CDR3-containing paired-end reads. The Mint cDNA synthesis kit, primed by a TRBC-specific oligonucleotide, was used to synthesize first-strand cDNA from all RNA. Following uracil-DNA glycosylase treatment, all cDNA underwent a first 18-cycle PCR with the universal primers M1SS and BC2_uni_R. The authors' analysis ran thus. Each sample was normalized by randomly selecting 1 million high-quality reads, each carrying a distinct molecular identifier. Instead of being binned into consensus sequences, reads that shared molecular identifiers were thrown out. CDR3 identification, clonotype clustering and error correction used MiTCR with a Q25 quality threshold and the strictest error-elimination algorithm. Lower-bound total TCR beta diversity was estimated with a nonparametric unseen species model using Euler transformation. The public reads were run again by TCRdb, first through fastp at Q25 and then through MiXCR, and only productive beta chains were kept. Rows merge per CDR3 protein into single entries with the most common DNA and genes. These V and J calls originate from TCRdb's pipeline instead of the authors' own analysis. In this sample the table shows around 1,900,000 distinct CDR3 sequences, 39% of which occur a single time. Of the sample, roughly 24% is held by the ten largest clones.

The junction shows trimming of 4 bases on V and 0 bases on J, and the gene matches do not reach 6 bases of it. The CDR1 and CDR2 encoded by the germline V gene are MGHRA and YSYEKL. The CDR3 measures 18 amino acids from cysteine to phenylalanine. Only CDR3 DNA remains: 54 bases, in frame from the first base. There are many counts of this clonotype. Which antigen it targets is not known. The input lacks base qualities; no much larger clone sits a single base away. The approximately 40 donors, aged 6 to 90 years, were systemically healthy Caucasian individuals from Russia. Around 9.7 milliliters of peripheral blood were collected from each donor into EDTA-treated Vacutainer tubes. PBMCs were isolated by Ficoll-Paque density-gradient centrifugation, with at least 6 million obtained per sample. Total RNA was extracted from PBMCs with Trizol reagent, with at least 6 micrograms obtained per sample. The percentages of naive CD45RAhigh/CD27high T cells were determined by flow cytometry on a PBMC aliquot from every donor.

This receptor was identified in a human donor in good health. Sequencing used blood. The V and J genes are TRBV4-1 and TRBJ2-6; a stretch of 10 junction bases matches TRBD1. The CDR3 protein sequence reads: CASSPRTGGHSGANVLTF. The base sequence is TGCGCCAGCAGCCCCCGGACAGGGGGGCACTCTGGGGCCAACGTCCTGACTTTC.